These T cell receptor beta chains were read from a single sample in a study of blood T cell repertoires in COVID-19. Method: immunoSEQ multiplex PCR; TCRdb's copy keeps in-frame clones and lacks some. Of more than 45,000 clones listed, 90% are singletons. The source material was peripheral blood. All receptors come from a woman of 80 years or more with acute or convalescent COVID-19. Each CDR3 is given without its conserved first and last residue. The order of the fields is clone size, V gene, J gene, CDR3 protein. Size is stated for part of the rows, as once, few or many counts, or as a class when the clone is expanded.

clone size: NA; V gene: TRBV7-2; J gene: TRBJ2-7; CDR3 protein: ASSPNPMSSYEQY
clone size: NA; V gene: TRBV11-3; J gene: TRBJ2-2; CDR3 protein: ASSFPGGTGELF
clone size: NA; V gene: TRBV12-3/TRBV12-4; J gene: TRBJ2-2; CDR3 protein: ASRKTMTGELF
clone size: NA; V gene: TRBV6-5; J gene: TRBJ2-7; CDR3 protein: ASSRRQGSEQY
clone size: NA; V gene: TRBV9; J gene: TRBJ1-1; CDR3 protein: ASSALRSGGEAF
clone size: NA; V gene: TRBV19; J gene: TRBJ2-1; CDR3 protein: ASSILAGAGYNEQF
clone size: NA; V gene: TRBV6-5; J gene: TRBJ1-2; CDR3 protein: ASSYARGNYGYT
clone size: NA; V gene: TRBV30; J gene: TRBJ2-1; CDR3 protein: AWSLDGGPTSNEQF
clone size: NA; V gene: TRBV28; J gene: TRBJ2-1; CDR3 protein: ASGGDEQF
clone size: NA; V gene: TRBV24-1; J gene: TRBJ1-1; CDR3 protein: ATSEGTLAITEAF
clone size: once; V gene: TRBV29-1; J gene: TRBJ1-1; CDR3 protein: SVSEGDTEAF
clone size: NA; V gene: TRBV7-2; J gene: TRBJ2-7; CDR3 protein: ASSVGGAYEQY
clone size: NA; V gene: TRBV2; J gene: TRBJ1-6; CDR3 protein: ASSVVGTGGTSPLH
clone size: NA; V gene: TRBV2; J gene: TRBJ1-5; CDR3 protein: ASSPDRGSNQPQH
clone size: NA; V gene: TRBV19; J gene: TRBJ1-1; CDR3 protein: ASSPRSGTEAF
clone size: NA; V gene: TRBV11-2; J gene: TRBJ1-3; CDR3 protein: ASRNVGQGDGGNTIY
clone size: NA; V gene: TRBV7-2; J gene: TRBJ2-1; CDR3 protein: ASSLGSGVNEQF
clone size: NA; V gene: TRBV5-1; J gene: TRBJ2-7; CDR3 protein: ASSLGSLAGESEQY
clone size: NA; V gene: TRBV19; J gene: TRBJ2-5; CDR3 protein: ASSKGDLAGGHQETQY
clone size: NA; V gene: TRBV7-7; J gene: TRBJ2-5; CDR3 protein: ASSLGGTGVETQY
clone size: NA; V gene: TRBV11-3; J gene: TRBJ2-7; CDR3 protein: ASRPTVAYEQY
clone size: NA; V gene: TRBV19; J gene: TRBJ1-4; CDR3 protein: ASSIGQGTNEKLF
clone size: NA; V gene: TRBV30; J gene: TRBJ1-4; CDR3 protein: AWSVPWRTGNEKLF
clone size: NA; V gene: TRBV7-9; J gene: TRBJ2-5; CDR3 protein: ASSQTRATVETQY
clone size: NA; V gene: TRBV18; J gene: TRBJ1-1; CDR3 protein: ASSPTGETEAF
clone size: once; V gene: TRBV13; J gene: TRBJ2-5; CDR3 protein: ASTRWTGAETQY
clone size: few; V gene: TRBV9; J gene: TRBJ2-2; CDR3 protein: ASSVGGGRVPGAGELF
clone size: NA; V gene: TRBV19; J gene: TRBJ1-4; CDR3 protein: ASSGQLNEKLF
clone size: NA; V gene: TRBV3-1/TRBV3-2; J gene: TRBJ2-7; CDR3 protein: ASSQVETYEQY
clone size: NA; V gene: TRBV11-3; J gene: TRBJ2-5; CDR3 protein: ASSPRRGGETQY
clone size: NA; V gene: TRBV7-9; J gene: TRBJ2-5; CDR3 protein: ASSLSRGYQETQY
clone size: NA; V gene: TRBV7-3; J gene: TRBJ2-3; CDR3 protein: ASSSGRAADTQY
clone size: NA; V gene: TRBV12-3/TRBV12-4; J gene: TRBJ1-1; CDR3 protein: ASSRTENTEAF
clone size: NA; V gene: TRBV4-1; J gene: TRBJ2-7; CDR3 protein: ASRKQGESEQY
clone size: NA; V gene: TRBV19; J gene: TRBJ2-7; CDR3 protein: ASSIAQAGASMGQY
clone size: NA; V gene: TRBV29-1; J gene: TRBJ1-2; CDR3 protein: SVSAGSANYGYT
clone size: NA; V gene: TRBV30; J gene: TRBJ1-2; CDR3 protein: AWQLNYGYT
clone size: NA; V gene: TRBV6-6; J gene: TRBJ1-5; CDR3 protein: ASADSANQPQH
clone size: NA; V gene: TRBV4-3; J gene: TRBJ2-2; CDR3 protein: ASSQEGGNTGELF
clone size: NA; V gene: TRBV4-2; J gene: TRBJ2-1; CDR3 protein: ASSPPRLAGIYNEQF
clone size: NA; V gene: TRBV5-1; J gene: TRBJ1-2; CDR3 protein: ASSSRTGGDVGYT
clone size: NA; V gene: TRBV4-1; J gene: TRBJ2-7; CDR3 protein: ASSQDQIGRLAPSYEQY
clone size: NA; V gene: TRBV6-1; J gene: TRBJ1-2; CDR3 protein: ASSEPEGYGYT
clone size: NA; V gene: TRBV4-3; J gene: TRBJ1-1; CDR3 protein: ASSQSGGRNTEAF
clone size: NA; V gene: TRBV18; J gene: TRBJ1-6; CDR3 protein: ASSLGTGGNSPLH
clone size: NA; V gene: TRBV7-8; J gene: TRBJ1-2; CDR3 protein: ASSYGYGDYGYT
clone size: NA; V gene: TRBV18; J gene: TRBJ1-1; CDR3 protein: ASTARPTGGGTEAF
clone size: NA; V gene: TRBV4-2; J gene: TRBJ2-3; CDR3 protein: ASSQENRAADTQY
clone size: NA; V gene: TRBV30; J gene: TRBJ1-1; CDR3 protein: AWSVQGGVAF
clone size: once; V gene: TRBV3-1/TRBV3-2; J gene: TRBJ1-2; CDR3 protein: ASSQFAYGYT
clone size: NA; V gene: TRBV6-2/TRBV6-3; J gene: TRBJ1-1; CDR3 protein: ASSYSWTGGSEAF
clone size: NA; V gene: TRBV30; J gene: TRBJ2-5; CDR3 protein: ACRGLAEKETQY
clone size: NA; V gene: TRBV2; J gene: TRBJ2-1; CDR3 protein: ASTKGASGSSEQF
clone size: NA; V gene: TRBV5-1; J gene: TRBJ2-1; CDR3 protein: ASTGLAGSNEQF